This T cell receptor (beta chain) is from a study of early T cells in non-severe SARS-CoV-2 infection. In the library, individual cDNA molecules carried attached unique molecular identifiers. TCRdb analysed the 5' RACE reads with MiXCR anew, one entry per CDR3 protein. This sample has tens of thousands of distinct CDR3 sequences, with roughly 14% found just once. This clonotype was seen at least ten times. Per germline, CDR1 LGHDT and CDR2 YNNKEL (reference sequence). With 1 base removed from V and 0 bases from J, the gap between germline ends came to 13 bases. The CDR3 is 17 amino acids. The source is an adult who was a healthcare worker with PCR-confirmed SARS-CoV-2 infection or an uninfected control (not recorded which). Sequencing was carried out using whole blood. V is TRBV3-1 and J is TRBJ1-3; TRBD1 might be the D (5 bases). The CDR3 spells CASSQGLGQSSGNTIYF. CDR3 DNA sequence: TGTGCCAGCAGCCAAGGCCTCGGACAAAGCTCTGGAAACACCATATATTTT.